This T cell receptor (beta chain) was obtained from a study of blood T cell repertoires in COVID-19. Across the whole study: The United States, Italy and Spain were the sources of the acute and convalescent COVID-19 samples. PBMCs, B-cell-depleted T cells, or T cells provided the cDNA or gDNA that made up the material.

CDR1 and CDR2 from the germline V gene are SNHLY and FYNNEI. CDR3 size: 12 residues. Authors' data handling: Reference gene primer amplification gave nucleated cell count estimates. Sequencing used immunoSEQ multiplex PCR; TCRdb keeps in-frame clones, though not all of them. The DNA was the basis for D and trimming; V, J and clone size are from that table. The sample has over 80,000 clones; about 87% are singletons. Of note for this clone: At one boundary the junction diverges from the germline segment, which might be a read error.

The receptor was isolated from a human donor in a cohort sampled during active COVID-19. The chain couples TRBV2 to TRBJ1-2, with D possibly matching TRBD1 (6 bases). Input material: peripheral blood. The CDR3 DNA reads as TGTGCCAGCAGCGAAGACAGGAATGGCTACACCTTC. It codes for CASSEDRNGYTF.